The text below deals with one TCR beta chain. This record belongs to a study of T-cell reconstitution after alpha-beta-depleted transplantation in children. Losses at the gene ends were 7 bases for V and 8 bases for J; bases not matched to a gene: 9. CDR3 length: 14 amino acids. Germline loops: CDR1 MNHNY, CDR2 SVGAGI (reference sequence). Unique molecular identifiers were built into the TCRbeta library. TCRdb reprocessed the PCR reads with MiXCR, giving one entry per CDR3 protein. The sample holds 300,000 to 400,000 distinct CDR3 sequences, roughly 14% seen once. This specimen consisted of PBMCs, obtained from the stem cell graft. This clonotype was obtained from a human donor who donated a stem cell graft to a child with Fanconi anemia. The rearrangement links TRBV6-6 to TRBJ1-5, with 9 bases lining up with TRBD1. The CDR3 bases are TGTGCCAGCACCAGCGGACAGGGGAGTGAGCCCCAGCATTTT. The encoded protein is CASTSGQGSEPQHF.